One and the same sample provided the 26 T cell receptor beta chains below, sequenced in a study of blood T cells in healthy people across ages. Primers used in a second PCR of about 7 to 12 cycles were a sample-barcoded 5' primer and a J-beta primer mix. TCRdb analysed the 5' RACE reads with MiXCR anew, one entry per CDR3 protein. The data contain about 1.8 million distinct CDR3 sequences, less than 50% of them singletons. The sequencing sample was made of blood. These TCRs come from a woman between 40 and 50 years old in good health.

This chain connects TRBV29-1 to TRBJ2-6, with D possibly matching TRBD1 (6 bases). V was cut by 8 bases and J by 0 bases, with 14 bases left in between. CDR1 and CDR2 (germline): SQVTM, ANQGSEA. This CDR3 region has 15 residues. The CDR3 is CSIQGLLSGANVLTF. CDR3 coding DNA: TGCAGCATACAGGGCCTTCTCTCTGGGGCCAACGTCCTGACTTTC.

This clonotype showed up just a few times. The CDR3 loop is CASSQDGSGGAADTQYF. The CDR3, as DNA: TGCGCCAGCAGCCAAGATGGTAGCGGGGGGGCAGCAGATACGCAGTATTTT. This chain connects TRBV4-1 to TRBJ2-3, with 11 nucleotides matching TRBD2. Germline trimming cut 0 bases from V and 4 bases from J; bases unmatched to any gene: 6. Germline assignment: CDR1 MGHRA and CDR2 YSYEKL. The CDR3 has 17 amino acids.

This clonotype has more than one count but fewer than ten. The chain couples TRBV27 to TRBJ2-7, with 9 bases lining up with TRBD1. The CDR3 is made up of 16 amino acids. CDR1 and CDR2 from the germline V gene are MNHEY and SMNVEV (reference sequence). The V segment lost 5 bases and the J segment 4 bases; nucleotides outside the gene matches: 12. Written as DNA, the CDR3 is TGTGCCAGCAGTCCCGAGCCGGGACAGGGTAATTACGAGCAGTACTTC. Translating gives CASSPEPGQGNYEQYF.

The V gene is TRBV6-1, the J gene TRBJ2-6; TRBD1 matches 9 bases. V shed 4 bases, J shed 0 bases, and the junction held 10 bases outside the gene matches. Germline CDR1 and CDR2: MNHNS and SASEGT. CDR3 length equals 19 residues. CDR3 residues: CASSGTGDTQVSGANVLTF. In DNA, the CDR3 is TGTGCCAGCAGTGGGACAGGGGATACTCAAGTCTCTGGGGCCAACGTCCTGACTTTC.

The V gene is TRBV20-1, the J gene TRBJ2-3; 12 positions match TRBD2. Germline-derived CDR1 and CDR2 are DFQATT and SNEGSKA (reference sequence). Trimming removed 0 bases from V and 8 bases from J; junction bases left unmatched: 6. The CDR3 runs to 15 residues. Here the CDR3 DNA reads TGCAGTGCTAGAGATTCTAGCGGGGGGGCAGGTACGCAGTATTTT. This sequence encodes CSARDSSGGAGTQYF.

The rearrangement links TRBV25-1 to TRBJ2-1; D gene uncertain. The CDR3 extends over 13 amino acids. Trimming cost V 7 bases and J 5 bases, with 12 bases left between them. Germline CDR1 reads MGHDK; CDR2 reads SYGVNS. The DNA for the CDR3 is TGTGCCAGCAATAGACCCCAAGACAATGAGCAGTTCTTC. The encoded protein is CASNRPQDNEQFF.

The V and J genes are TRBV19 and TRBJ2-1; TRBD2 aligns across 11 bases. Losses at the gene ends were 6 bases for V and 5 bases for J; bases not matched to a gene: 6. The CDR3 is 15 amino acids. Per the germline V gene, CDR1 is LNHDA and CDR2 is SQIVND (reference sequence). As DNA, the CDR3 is TGTGCCAGTAGAACGCTAGCGGGGGGCAACAATGAGCAGTTCTTC. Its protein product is CASRTLAGGNNEQFF.

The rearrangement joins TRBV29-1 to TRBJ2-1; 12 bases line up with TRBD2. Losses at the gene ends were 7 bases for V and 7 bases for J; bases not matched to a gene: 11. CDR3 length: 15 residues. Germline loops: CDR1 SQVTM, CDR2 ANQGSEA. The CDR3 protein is CSAFALGLAGNEQFF. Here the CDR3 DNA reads TGCAGCGCCTTCGCTCTGGGACTAGCGGGTAATGAGCAGTTCTTC.

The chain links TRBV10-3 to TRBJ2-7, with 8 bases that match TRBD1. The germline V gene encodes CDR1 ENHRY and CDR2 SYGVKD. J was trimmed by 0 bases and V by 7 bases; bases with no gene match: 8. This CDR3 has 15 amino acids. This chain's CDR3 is CAITPDRASSYEQYF. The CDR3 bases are TGTGCCATCACCCCGGACAGGGCAAGCTCCTACGAGCAGTACTTC.

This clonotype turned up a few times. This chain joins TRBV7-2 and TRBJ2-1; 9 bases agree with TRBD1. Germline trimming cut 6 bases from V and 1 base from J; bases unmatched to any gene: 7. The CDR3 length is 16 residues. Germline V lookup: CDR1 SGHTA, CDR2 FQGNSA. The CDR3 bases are TGTGCCAGCAGTTCTTCCGGGACAGGGTCCTACAATGAGCAGTTCTTC. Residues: CASSSSGTGSYNEQFF.

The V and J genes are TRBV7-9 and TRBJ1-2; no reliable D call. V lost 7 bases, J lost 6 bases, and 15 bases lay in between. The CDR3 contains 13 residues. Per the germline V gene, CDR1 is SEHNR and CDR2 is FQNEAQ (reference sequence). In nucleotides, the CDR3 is TGTGCCAGCACCACTAGCCCCTCTGATGGCTACACCTTC. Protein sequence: CASTTSPSDGYTF.

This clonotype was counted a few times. The CDR3 DNA sequence: TGCAGTGCTAGAGGGGCTAGCGGGGGGGACACCGGGGAGCTGTTTTTT. Its protein is CSARGASGGDTGELFF. The chain recombines TRBV20-1 with TRBJ2-2; 12 bases fit TRBD2. Germline lookup yields CDR1 DFQATT and CDR2 SNEGSKA (reference sequence). The J segment lost 3 bases and the V segment lost 1 base, leaving 3 bases of the junction unmatched. This CDR3 region has 16 residues.

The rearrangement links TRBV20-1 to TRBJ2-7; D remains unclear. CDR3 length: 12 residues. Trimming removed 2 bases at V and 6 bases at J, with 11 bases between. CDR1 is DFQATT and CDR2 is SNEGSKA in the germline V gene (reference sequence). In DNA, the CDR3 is TGCAGTGCTAGATGGATCGAACGCGAGCAGTACTTC. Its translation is CSARWIEREQYF.

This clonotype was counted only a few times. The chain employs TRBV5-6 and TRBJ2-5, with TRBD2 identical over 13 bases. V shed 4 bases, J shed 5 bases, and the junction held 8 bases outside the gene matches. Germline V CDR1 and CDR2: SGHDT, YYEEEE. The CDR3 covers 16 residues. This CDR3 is CASSRWTSGSRETQYF. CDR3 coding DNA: TGTGCCAGCAGCCGCTGGACTAGCGGGAGTAGGGAGACCCAGTACTTC. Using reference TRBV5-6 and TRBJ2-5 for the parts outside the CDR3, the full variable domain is DAGVTQSPTHLIKTRGQQVTLRCSPKSGHDTVSWYQQALGQGPQFIFQYYEEEERQRGNFPDRFSGHQFPNYSSELNVNALLLGDSALYLCASSRWTSGSRETQYFGPGTRLLVL.

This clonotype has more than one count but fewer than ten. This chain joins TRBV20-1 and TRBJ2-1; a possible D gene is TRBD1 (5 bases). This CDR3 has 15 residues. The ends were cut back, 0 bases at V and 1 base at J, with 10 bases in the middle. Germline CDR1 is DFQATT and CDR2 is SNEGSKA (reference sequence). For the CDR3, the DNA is TGCAGTGCTAGAGATCGGCAGGGATCCTACAATGAGCAGTTCTTC. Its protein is CSARDRQGSYNEQFF.

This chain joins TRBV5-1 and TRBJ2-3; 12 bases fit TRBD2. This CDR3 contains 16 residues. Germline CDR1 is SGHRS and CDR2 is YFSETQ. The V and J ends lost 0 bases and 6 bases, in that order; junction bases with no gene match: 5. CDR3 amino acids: CASSLAGLAGQDTQYF. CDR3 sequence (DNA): TGCGCCAGCAGCTTGGCAGGACTAGCGGGGCAGGATACGCAGTATTTT.

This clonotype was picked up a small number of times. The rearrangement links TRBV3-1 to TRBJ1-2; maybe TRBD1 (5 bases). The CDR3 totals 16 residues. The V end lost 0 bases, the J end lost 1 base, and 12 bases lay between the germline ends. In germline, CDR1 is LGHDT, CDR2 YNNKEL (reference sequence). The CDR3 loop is CASSQDDRIFNYGYTF. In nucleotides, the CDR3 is TGTGCCAGCAGCCAAGATGACAGAATCTTTAACTATGGCTACACCTTC.

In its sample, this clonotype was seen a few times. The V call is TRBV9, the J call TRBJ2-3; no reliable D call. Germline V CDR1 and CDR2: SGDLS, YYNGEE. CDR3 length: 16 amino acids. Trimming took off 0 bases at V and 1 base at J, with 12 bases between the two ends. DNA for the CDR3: TGTGCCAGCAGCGTAGAGGTCCGAAGTCGCACAGATACGCAGTATTTT. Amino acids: CASSVEVRSRTDTQYF. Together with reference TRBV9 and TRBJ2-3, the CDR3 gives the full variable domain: DSGVTQTPKHLITATGQRVTLRCSPRSGDLSVYWYQQSLDQGLQFLIQYYNGEERAKGNILERFSAQQFPDLHSELNLSSLELGDSALYFCASSVEVRSRTDTQYFGPGTRLTVL.

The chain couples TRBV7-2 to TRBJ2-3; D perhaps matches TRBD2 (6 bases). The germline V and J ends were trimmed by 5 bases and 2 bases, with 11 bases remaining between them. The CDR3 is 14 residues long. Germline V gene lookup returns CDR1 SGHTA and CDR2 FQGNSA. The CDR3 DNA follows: TGTGCCAGCAGCGACACTAGCCACACAGATACGCAGTATTTT. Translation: CASSDTSHTDTQYF.

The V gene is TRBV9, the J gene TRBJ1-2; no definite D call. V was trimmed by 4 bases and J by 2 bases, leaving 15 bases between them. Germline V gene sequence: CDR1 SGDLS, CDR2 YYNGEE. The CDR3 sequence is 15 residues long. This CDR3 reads CASSPSLTLNYGYTF. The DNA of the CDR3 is TGTGCCAGCAGCCCGAGCCTGACACTGAACTATGGCTACACCTTC.

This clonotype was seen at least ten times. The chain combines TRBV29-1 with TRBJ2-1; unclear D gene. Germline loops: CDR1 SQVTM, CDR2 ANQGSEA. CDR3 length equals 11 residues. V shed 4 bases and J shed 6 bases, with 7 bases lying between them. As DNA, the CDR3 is TGCAGCGTTGGATCGTTCAATGAGCAGTTCTTC. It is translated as CSVGSFNEQFF.

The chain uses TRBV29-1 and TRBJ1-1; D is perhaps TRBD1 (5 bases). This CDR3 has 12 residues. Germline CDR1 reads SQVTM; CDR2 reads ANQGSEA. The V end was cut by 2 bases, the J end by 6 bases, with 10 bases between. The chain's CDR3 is CSVETRQPEAFF. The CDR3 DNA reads TGCAGCGTTGAAACGCGACAGCCTGAAGCTTTCTTT.

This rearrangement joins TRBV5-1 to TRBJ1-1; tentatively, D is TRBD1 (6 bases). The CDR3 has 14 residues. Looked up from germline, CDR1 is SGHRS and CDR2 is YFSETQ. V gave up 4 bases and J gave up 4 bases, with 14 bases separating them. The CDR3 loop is CASSTSGVGTEAFF. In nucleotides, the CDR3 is TGCGCCAGCAGCACGTCAGGGGTGGGCACTGAAGCTTTCTTT.

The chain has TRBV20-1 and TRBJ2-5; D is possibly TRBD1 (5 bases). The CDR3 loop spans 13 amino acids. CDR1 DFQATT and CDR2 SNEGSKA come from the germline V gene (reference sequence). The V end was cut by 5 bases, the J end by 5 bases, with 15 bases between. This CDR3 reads CSARVWGSETQYF. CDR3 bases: TGCAGTGCTCGGGTTTGGGGCTCGGAGACCCAGTACTTC.

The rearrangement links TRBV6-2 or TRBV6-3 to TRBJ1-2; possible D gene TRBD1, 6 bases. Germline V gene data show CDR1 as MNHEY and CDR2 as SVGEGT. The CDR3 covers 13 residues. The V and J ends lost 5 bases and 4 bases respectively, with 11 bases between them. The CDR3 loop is CASSPSGVYGYTF. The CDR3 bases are TGTGCCAGCAGTCCCTCAGGGGTCTATGGCTACACCTTC.

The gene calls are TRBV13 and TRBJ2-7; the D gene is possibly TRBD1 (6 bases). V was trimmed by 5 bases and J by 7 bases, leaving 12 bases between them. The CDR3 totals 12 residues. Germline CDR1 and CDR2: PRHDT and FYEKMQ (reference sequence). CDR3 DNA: TGTGCCAGCAGCAAGGGGGAAGGGGAGCAGTACTTC. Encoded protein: CASSKGEGEQYF.